Following are 18 T cell receptor beta chains from one sample sequenced in a study of cytomegalovirus exposure and HLA in healthy donors. PCR primers comprised 60 Vbeta and 13 Jbeta primers. The protocol was immunoSEQ multiplex PCR, while the TCRdb copy is restricted to in-frame clones and leaves out a portion. In the table there are 160,000 or so clones, around 78% of which are singletons. The sequencing sample was made of PBMCs. These receptors were obtained from a woman in her 40s in good health and CMV-seropositive.

The CDR3 reads CASSEQIYGYTF. CDR3 nucleotides: TGTGCCAGCAGTGAACAGATCTATGGCTACACCTTC. The genes are TRBV2 and TRBJ1-2, with unresolved D. Per germline, CDR1 SNHLY and CDR2 FYNNEI. This CDR3 contains 12 residues. Trimming shortened V by 2 bases and J by 4 bases, and 5 bases separated the two germline ends.

This sequence joins TRBV30 and TRBJ1-2; 11 bases agree with TRBD1. Germline CDR1 is GTSNPN and CDR2 is SVGIG (reference sequence). The ends lost 3 bases at V and 11 bases at J; junction bases unmatched: 11. There are 14 residues in the CDR3. The CDR3 DNA reads TGTGCCTGGAGGAAGGACCGGGACAGGGGGAAGTACACCTTC. Protein: CAWRKDRDRGKYTF.

This clone came up a few times. V usage is TRBV2 and J usage is TRBJ1-2; D remains unclear. With 8 bases removed from V and 7 bases from J, the gap between germline ends came to 17 bases. The germline V gene encodes CDR1 SNHLY and CDR2 FYNNEI. This CDR3 has 13 residues. The CDR3 nucleotides are TGTGCCAGCGTAGTGGAGGGAAACGTTGGCTACACCTTC. Protein: CASVVEGNVGYTF.

The chain combines TRBV4-2 with TRBJ1-1; 10 bases align to TRBD1. J was trimmed by 6 bases and V by 2 bases; bases with no gene match: 3. Germline V gives CDR1 LGHNA, CDR2 YNFKEQ. The CDR3 totals 14 residues. CDR3 nucleotide sequence: TGTGCCAGCAGCCAACCCGGGACAGGGGCTGAAGCTTTCTTT. Translation gives CASSQPGTGAEAFF.

The chain recombines TRBV6-1 with TRBJ1-1; tentatively, D is TRBD1 (5 bases). V gave up 2 bases and J gave up 0 bases, with 10 bases separating them. The CDR3 has 15 amino acids. Germline V gene lookup returns CDR1 MNHNS and CDR2 SASEGT. The CDR3 nucleotides read TGTGCCAGCAGTGAAACAAGACAGTTGAACACTGAAGCTTTCTTT. This sequence encodes CASSETRQLNTEAFF.

There are a few counts of this clone. The rearrangement uses TRBV6-6 and TRBJ2-7; D is perhaps TRBD2 (5 bases). CDR1 and CDR2 from the germline V gene are MNHNY and SVGAGI (reference sequence). This CDR3 is 13 amino acids long. Trimming pared 6 bases from V and 7 bases from J, leaving 16 bases between. The CDR3 region is CASSAYEGKEQYF. The DNA of the CDR3 is TGTGCCAGCAGCGCATACGAGGGTAAAGAGCAGTACTTC.

This rearrangement joins TRBV7-9 to TRBJ2-2; the match to TRBD2 covers 11 bases. Germline-derived CDR1 and CDR2 are SEHNR and FQNEAQ (reference sequence). J lost 7 bases, V lost 6 bases, and 7 bases had no gene match. The CDR3 extends over 15 amino acids. The CDR3 region is CASSELAGVVGELFF. CDR3 bases: TGTGCCAGCAGTGAACTAGCGGGGGTGGTCGGGGAGCTGTTTTTT.

This rearrangement joins TRBV30 to TRBJ2-1, with TRBD2 as a possible D gene (5 bases). The V and J ends lost 0 bases and 12 bases respectively, with 12 bases between them. The CDR3 length is 12 residues. Looked up from germline, CDR1 is GTSNPN and CDR2 is SVGIG (reference sequence). CDR3 in DNA: TGTGCCTGGAGTGTATTGCGGGCTAGGCAGTTCTTC. Translation: CAWSVLRARQFF.

This clone has just a few counts. The CDR3 protein is CASSQERFEQFF. CDR3 nucleotide sequence: TGTGCCAGCAGCCAAGAGAGGTTTGAGCAGTTCTTC. The V gene is TRBV14, the J gene TRBJ2-1; the D is unclear. Germline V gene lookup returns CDR1 SGHDN and CDR2 FVKESK. This CDR3 comprises 12 residues. The V end lost 0 bases, the J end lost 9 bases, and 6 bases lay between the germline ends.

V is TRBV9 and J is TRBJ1-2; 8 bases map to TRBD1. V lost 2 bases and J lost 8; bases outside the gene matches: 11. There are 15 residues in the CDR3. Germline V gene sequence: CDR1 SGDLS, CDR2 YYNGEE. The CDR3, as DNA: TGTGCCAGCAGCGTCACAGGGGGGAATGTAGAGGGCTACACCTTC. Amino acids: CASSVTGGNVEGYTF.

This clone was seen a single time. CDR3 in amino acids: CASSRTLDRVNQPQHF. The DNA of the CDR3 is TGTGCCAGTAGCCGGACCCTTGACAGGGTAAATCAGCCCCAGCATTTT. This chain connects TRBV19 to TRBJ1-5, with 7 bases lining up with TRBD1. Germline V gene sequence: CDR1 LNHDA, CDR2 SQIVND (reference sequence). The V gene end was trimmed by 6 bases and the J gene end by 4 bases; junction bases not matched to a gene: 12. This CDR3 has 16 residues.

This clone was detected only once. J is TRBJ1-1 and V is TRBV19; maybe TRBD1 (6 bases). This CDR3 is 15 amino acids long. Germline V gene lookup returns CDR1 LNHDA and CDR2 SQIVND (reference sequence). V was cut by 5 bases and J by 3 bases, with 16 bases left in between. As DNA, the CDR3 is TGTGCCAGTAGTGCCTTGACAGGTCGGGACACTGAAGCTTTCTTT. Residues: CASSALTGRDTEAFF. Based on the CDR3 plus reference TRBV19 and TRBJ1-1, the full variable domain is DGGITQSPKYLFRKEGQNVTLSCEQNLNHDAMYWYRQDPGQGLRLIYYSQIVNDFQKGDIAEGYSVSREKKESFPLTVTSAQKNPTAFYLCASSALTGRDTEAFFGQGTRLTVV.

The chain joins TRBV4-2 to TRBJ1-5; perhaps TRBD1 as D (6 bases). Germline assignment: CDR1 LGHNA and CDR2 YNFKEQ. The CDR3 contains 16 residues. The V end was cut by 1 base, the J end by 5 bases, with 15 bases between. The CDR3 protein is CASSQGGPGTHQPQHF. CDR3 coding DNA: TGTGCCAGCAGCCAAGGGGGGCCAGGGACCCATCAGCCCCAGCATTTT.

The CDR3 DNA is TGCGCCAGCAGCTCAGGTTTAACTGAAGCTTTCTTT. Its translation: CASSSGLTEAFF. This rearrangement joins TRBV5-1 to TRBJ1-1; D gene uncertain. There are 12 residues in the CDR3. V gave up 3 bases and J gave up 5 bases, with 8 bases separating them. Germline-derived CDR1 and CDR2 are SGHRS and YFSETQ.

J is TRBJ2-7 and V is TRBV4-1, with a tentative D call TRBD2 (5 bases). This CDR3 has 17 residues. V dropped 3 bases and J dropped 3 bases, with 21 bases sitting between them. CDR1 is MGHRA, CDR2 YSYEKL, per germline. CDR3 protein: CASSQTFSGMTNYEQYF. The CDR3 DNA sequence: TGCGCCAGCAGCCAGACTTTTTCCGGGATGACGAACTACGAGCAGTACTTC.

The rearrangement links TRBV13 to TRBJ1-1; 7 bases are a match to TRBD1. There are 16 residues in the CDR3. With 0 bases clipped from V and 7 bases from J, the junction kept 11 bases outside the gene matches. Germline V lookup: CDR1 PRHDT, CDR2 FYEKMQ (reference sequence). The DNA for the CDR3 is TGTGCCAGCAGCTTAGGACAGGGGATGCGTAACGGTGAAGCTTTCTTT. It specifies CASSLGQGMRNGEAFF.

The chain uses TRBV7-6 and TRBJ2-7, with 11 bases identical to TRBD1. J lost 5 bases, V lost 5 bases, and 8 bases had no gene match. This CDR3 has 15 residues. Germline values: CDR1 SGHVS, CDR2 FNYEAQ. The CDR3 bases are TGTGCCAGCAGCATGGGACAGGGGGAAGGCGACGAGCAGTACTTC. Translation gives CASSMGQGEGDEQYF.

The chain recombines TRBV5-6 with TRBJ2-1; D gene unclear. Trimming cost V 0 bases and J 8 bases, with 9 bases left between them. The CDR3 is 13 residues long. Germline values: CDR1 SGHDT, CDR2 YYEEEE. The CDR3 nucleotides read TGTGCCAGCAGCTTGGTCGACATACATGAGCAGTTCTTC. Translation: CASSLVDIHEQFF.